These 23 T cell receptor beta chains share one sample of origin, sequenced in a study of shared clonotypes between healthy human individuals. The protocol was immunoSEQ multiplex PCR, while the TCRdb copy is restricted to in-frame clones and leaves out a portion. The table lists 950,000 to 1,100,000 clones, more than 65% of them singletons. Sequenced material: memory CD4+ T cells sorted from blood. Subset defined: CD45RA-negative fraction. The receptors shown here come from a man aged 18 to 30 in good health.

The chain combines TRBV30 with TRBJ1-6, with D tentatively TRBD1 (5 bases). The germline CDR1 and CDR2 sequences are GTSNPN and SVGIG (reference sequence). The CDR3 is made up of 16 amino acids. V gave up 0 bases and J gave up 0 bases, with 9 bases separating them. For the CDR3, the DNA is TGTGCCTGGAGTGTCAAGACAGTCTCCTATAATTCACCCCTCCACTTT. Its protein is CAWSVKTVSYNSPLHF.

This chain links TRBV5-4 with TRBJ1-6, with 7 bases lining up with TRBD1. The CDR3 covers 16 residues. CDR1 is SGHNT, CDR2 YYREEE, per germline (reference sequence). V gave up 0 bases and J gave up 5 bases; unmatched junction bases: 5. The CDR3 here is CASSLGGTAHNSPLHF. The CDR3 nucleotides read TGTGCCAGCAGCTTGGGCGGGACAGCCCATAATTCACCCCTCCACTTT. Drawing the rest from reference TRBV5-4 and TRBJ1-6, the complete variable domain is ETGVTQSPTHLIKTRGQQVTLRCSSQSGHNTVSWYQQALGQGPQFIFQYYREEENGRGNFPPRFSGLQFPNYSSELNVNALELDDSALYLCASSLGGTAHNSPLHFGNGTRLTVT.

With regard to this clone: The sample carries other DNA sequences with the same CDR3. V usage is TRBV10-3 and J usage is TRBJ1-4, with 9 bases aligning to TRBD1. The CDR3 runs to 15 residues. Germline V gene data show CDR1 as ENHRY and CDR2 as SYGVKD. V lost 3 bases and J lost 4; bases outside the gene matches: 3. The DNA for the CDR3 is TGTGCCATCAGTGAATTGGGACAGGGTAATGAAAAACTGTTTTTT. Translated: CAISELGQGNEKLFF.

Turning to this clone: The sample carries other DNA sequences with the same CDR3. The chain recombines TRBV18 with TRBJ2-5; D gene uncertain. The V gene lost 3 bases and the J gene lost 1 base, with 6 bases spanning the gap. Germline CDR1 KGHSH, CDR2 LQKENI. The CDR3 consists of 13 residues. CDR3 sequence reads: CASSPLSQETQYF. DNA of the CDR3: TGTGCCAGCTCACCGTTGAGCCAAGAGACCCAGTACTTC.

This chain joins TRBV30 and TRBJ2-5; TRBD1 might be the D (5 bases). In germline, CDR1 is GTSNPN, CDR2 SVGIG (reference sequence). The CDR3 sequence is 12 residues long. Trimming cost V 0 bases and J 4 bases, with 6 bases left between them. CDR3 nucleotide sequence: TGTGCCTGGAGTGTGACAGTAGAGACCCAGTACTTC. It specifies CAWSVTVETQYF.

The gene calls are TRBV5-1 and TRBJ1-2; 9 bases are a match to TRBD1. This CDR3 contains 14 residues. The trim removed 4 bases at V and 8 bases at J, leaving 9 bases unmatched. Germline CDR1 reads SGHRS; CDR2 reads YFSETQ. In nucleotides, the CDR3 is TGCGCCAGCAGCCCCGGGACAGGGAAGCACGGCTACACCTTC. Translation: CASSPGTGKHGYTF.

Details on this clone: A far larger clone lies a single base away; this is likely a read error. The sample carries other DNA sequences with the same CDR3. The V and J genes are TRBV30 and TRBJ2-1; 10 bases fit TRBD2. Germline lookup yields CDR1 GTSNPN and CDR2 SVGIG (reference sequence). The CDR3 contains 16 residues. The ends lost 0 bases at V and 5 bases at J; junction bases unmatched: 7. The CDR3 sequence: CAWSVRGLAGDNEQFF. As DNA, the CDR3 is TGTGCCTGGAGTGTTCGAGGCCTAGCGGGAGACAATGAGCAGTTCTTC.

The V and J genes are TRBV28 and TRBJ2-1, with TRBD2 matching 9 bases. This CDR3 spans 18 amino acids. V was clipped by 4 bases and J by 7 bases; unmatched bases: 17. CDR1 MDHEN and CDR2 SYDVKM come from the germline V gene. In DNA, the CDR3 is TGTGCCAGCAGTTCCCTCTTGAGCGGGGGGCGTGCTTTAAATGAGCAGTTCTTC. Its translation: CASSSLLSGGRALNEQFF.

Notes on this clone: The sample carries other DNA sequences with the same CDR3. CDR3 loop: CASSPDRGYEQYF. CDR3 nucleotides: TGTGCCAGCAGCCCAGACAGGGGCTACGAGCAGTACTTC. The V call is TRBV11-2, the J call TRBJ2-7, with 8 bases aligning to TRBD1. CDR1 is SGHAT and CDR2 is FQNNGV in the germline V gene. J lost 3 bases, V lost 5 bases, and 3 bases had no gene match. The CDR3 consists of 13 residues.

V and J are TRBV11-2 and TRBJ2-1; D is unresolved. Trimming cost V 6 bases and J 0 bases, with 12 bases left between them. The CDR3 is made up of 15 amino acids. Per germline, CDR1 SGHAT and CDR2 FQNNGV. The chain's CDR3 is CASSNTASSYNEQFF. In DNA, the CDR3 is TGTGCCAGCAGTAACACTGCCAGCTCCTACAATGAGCAGTTCTTC.

To note about this clone: This sample includes further DNA sequences coding for the same CDR3. The V and J genes are TRBV10-3 and TRBJ1-1; D gene ambiguous. V was clipped by 2 bases and J by 5 bases, with 6 bases between them. CDR3 size: 12 residues. Germline V gene lookup returns CDR1 ENHRY and CDR2 SYGVKD. For the CDR3, the DNA is TGTGCCATCAGTGAGGGTGGGACTGAAGCTTTCTTT. Protein product: CAISEGGTEAFF.

This chain uses TRBV4-2 with TRBJ1-5; D gene uncertain. The germline CDR1 and CDR2 sequences are LGHNA and YNFKEQ. CDR3 length: 16 residues. The V end was cut by 0 bases, the J end by 4 bases, with 13 bases between. CDR3 loop: CASSQDEGWANQPQHF. CDR3 bases: TGTGCCAGCAGCCAAGATGAAGGGTGGGCTAATCAGCCCCAGCATTTT.

The chain links TRBV7-2 to TRBJ2-7; TRBD1 aligns across 9 bases. The J segment lost 3 bases and the V segment lost 7 bases, leaving 7 bases of the junction unmatched. This CDR3 is 14 amino acids long. Germline CDR1 and CDR2: SGHTA and FQGNSA. CDR3 loop: CASTPTGGVYEQYF. As DNA, the CDR3 is TGTGCCAGCACCCCGACAGGGGGAGTCTACGAGCAGTACTTC.

The chain employs TRBV5-4 and TRBJ2-3; no firm D call. The V gene's germline CDR1 is SGHNT and CDR2 YYREEE (reference sequence). This CDR3 region has 14 residues. The V end was cut by 4 bases, the J end by 0 bases, with 9 bases between. CDR3 nucleotide sequence: TGTGCCAGCAGCCCCCCGACGAGCACAGATACGCAGTATTTT. This sequence encodes CASSPPTSTDTQYF.

In this sample, this clone turned up many times. Other DNA sequences from this sample encode an identical CDR3 as well. V usage is TRBV28 and J usage is TRBJ1-2; maybe TRBD1 (5 bases). The germline V gene encodes CDR1 MDHEN and CDR2 SYDVKM. This CDR3 comprises 13 residues. V was shortened by 2 bases and J by 4 bases, with 8 bases between the two germline ends. As DNA, the CDR3 is TGTGCCAGCAGTTTAGGGGCAGCCTATGGCTACACCTTC. This codes for CASSLGAAYGYTF.

As for this clone: The junction differs from germline at one of its ends, possibly a read error. J is TRBJ2-2 and V is TRBV7-6; maybe TRBD2 (5 bases). Germline V gene data show CDR1 as SGHVS and CDR2 as FNYEAQ. The CDR3 is 14 amino acids. The CDR3 loop is CASSLGGNAGELFF. The CDR3 DNA sequence: TGTGCCAGCAGCTTAGGAGGGAACGCCGGGGAGCTGTTTTTT.

The CDR3 nucleotides read TGTGCCAGCAGGAGGGACAGGGACAACTCCTACGAGCAGTACTTC. This encodes CASRRDRDNSYEQYF. The V gene is TRBV2, the J gene TRBJ2-7, with 9 bases matching TRBD1. This CDR3 has 15 amino acids. CDR1 is SNHLY and CDR2 is FYNNEI in the germline V gene. Losses at the gene ends were 6 bases for V and 0 bases for J; bases not matched to a gene: 6. Filled out from reference TRBV2 and TRBJ2-7, the complete variable domain reads EPEVTQTPSHQVTQMGQEVILRCVPISNHLYFYWYRQILGQKVEFLVSFYNNEISEKSEIFDDQFSVERPDGSNFTLKIRSTKLEDSAMYFCASRRDRDNSYEQYFGPGTRLTVT.

V gene TRBV7-3 combines with J gene TRBJ2-3; 11 bases map to TRBD1. Looked up from germline, CDR1 is SGHTA and CDR2 is FQGTGA. CDR3 size: 15 residues. With 5 bases clipped from V and 4 bases from J, the junction kept 5 bases outside the gene matches. The CDR3 loop is CASSRRTGGPDTQYF. The CDR3 nucleotides read TGTGCCAGCAGCCGAAGGACAGGGGGCCCAGATACGCAGTATTTT.

This chain connects TRBV4-3 to TRBJ1-2; possibly TRBD1 for D (6 bases). CDR3 length: 14 residues. V was clipped by 1 base and J by 6 bases, with 12 bases between them. CDR1 is LGHNA and CDR2 is YSLEER in the germline V gene. The CDR3 here is CASSQGRGANGYTF. CDR3 nucleotide sequence: TGCGCCAGCAGCCAAGGTCGGGGGGCGAATGGCTACACCTTC.

This clone appeared a single time. The gene calls are TRBV28 and TRBJ2-7; D may be TRBD1 or TRBD2 (6 bases each). This CDR3 contains 15 residues. V was pared by 7 bases and J by 6 bases, with 22 bases between. The V gene's germline CDR1 is MDHEN and CDR2 SYDVKM. The CDR3 DNA reads as TGTGCCAGCACCACAAATCTCGGGGGCGCGGGCGAGCAGTACTTC. This codes for CASTTNLGGAGEQYF.

The chain combines TRBV5-1 with TRBJ1-5, with D hard to call. The V gene's germline CDR1 is SGHRS and CDR2 YFSETQ. The V gene lost 5 bases and the J gene lost 0 bases, with 9 bases spanning the gap. The CDR3 has 14 amino acids. Here the CDR3 reads CASSPGPSNQPQHF. In DNA, the CDR3 is TGCGCCAGCAGTCCCGGACCTAGCAATCAGCCCCAGCATTTT.

The chain joins TRBV15 to TRBJ2-7; D gene ambiguous. Trimming stripped 5 bases from V and 0 bases from J, with 11 bases between. Germline assignment: CDR1 LNHNV and CDR2 YYDKDF (reference sequence). The CDR3 has 14 residues. CDR3 DNA sequence: TGTGCCACCAGCCCCGGAACCCACTCCTACGAGCAGTACTTC. Translated: CATSPGTHSYEQYF.

This chain joins TRBV19 and TRBJ1-5, with D unclear. CDR3 length equals 16 residues. Germline V gives CDR1 LNHDA, CDR2 SQIVND (reference sequence). The V gene lost 3 bases and the J gene lost 1 base, with 13 bases spanning the gap. This CDR3 is CASSIPVGQSNQPQHF. As DNA, the CDR3 is TGTGCCAGTAGTATCCCGGTGGGCCAGAGCAATCAGCCCCAGCATTTT.